The source of this TCR beta chain is a study of T-cell reconstitution after alpha-beta-depleted transplantation in children. Study conclusions and caveats: Newly produced T cells mostly provided counts and TCRbeta diversity after one year, as hyperexpanded clones declined. Alpha-beta T cells about two months after transplant reportedly derived from several hundred expanded graft clones.

Germline V gives CDR1 SGDLS, CDR2 YYNGEE. V lost 4 bases to trimming and J lost 4 bases, with 14 bases between them. The CDR3 runs to 14 residues. The TCRbeta library was prepared with unique molecular identifiers. From the PCR reads, TCRdb called clonotypes with MiXCR, one entry per CDR3 protein. Here the sample spans 550,000 to 600,000 distinct CDR3 sequences, more than 20% being singletons. This clonotype has just a few counts. As yet, its antigen is unknown. This TCR was sampled from a boy younger than two who had a stem cell transplant for acute myeloid leukemia, so the T cells may come from the graft donor. The material sequenced was PBMCs, mostly from graft donor cells, taken 360 days after TCRalphabeta/CD19-depleted stem cell transplant. The chain carries TRBV9 and TRBJ2-5; D gene uncertain. This chain's CDR3 is CASSPDWWVETQYF. The CDR3 DNA follows: TGTGCCAGCAGCCCTGACTGGTGGGTAGAGACCCAGTACTTC.